This record covers a single T cell receptor beta chain. This entry comes from a study of T cells in tuberculosis. Libraries were prepared by immunoSEQ multiplex PCR; TCRdb keeps only in-frame clonotypes and omits some of them. The table includes some 41,000 clones, approximately 94% detected once. Unmatched junction bases numbered 5, after V lost 3 bases and J lost 5 bases. Germline lookup yields CDR1 SGHTA and CDR2 FQGNSA. This CDR3 has 14 amino acids. The V call is TRBV7-2, the J call TRBJ2-5; TRBD1 matches 8 bases. Sequenced material: PBMCs. This receptor was identified in a donor aged 10 to 29 with latent tuberculosis or without tuberculosis infection. Some clones in this sample may be carry-over from other donors' samples. In DNA, the CDR3 is TGTGCCAGCAGCTTTCAGGGGGCGCGGGAGACCCAGTACTTC. Protein: CASSFQGARETQYF.